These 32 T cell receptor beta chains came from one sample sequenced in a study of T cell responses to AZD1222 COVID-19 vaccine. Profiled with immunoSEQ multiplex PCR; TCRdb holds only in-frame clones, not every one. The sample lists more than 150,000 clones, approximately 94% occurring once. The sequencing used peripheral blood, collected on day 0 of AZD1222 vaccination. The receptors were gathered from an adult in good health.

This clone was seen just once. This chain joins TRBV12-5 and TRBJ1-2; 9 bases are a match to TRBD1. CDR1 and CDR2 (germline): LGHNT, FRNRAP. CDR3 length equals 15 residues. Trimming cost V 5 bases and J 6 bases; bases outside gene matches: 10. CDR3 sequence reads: CASGPTGTGPDGYTF. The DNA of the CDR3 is TGTGCTAGTGGTCCGACCGGGACAGGGCCGGATGGCTACACCTTC.

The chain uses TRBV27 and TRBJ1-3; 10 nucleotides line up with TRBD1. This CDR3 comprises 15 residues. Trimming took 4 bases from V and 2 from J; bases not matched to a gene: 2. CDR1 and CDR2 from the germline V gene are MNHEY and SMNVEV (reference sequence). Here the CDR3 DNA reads TGTGCCAGCAGTTATGACAGGGGGCCTGGAAACACCATATATTTT. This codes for CASSYDRGPGNTIYF.

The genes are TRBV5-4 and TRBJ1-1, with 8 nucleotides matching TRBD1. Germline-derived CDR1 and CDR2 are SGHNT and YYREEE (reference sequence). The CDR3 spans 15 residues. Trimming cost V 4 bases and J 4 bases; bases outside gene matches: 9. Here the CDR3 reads CASSVPQGEGTEAFF. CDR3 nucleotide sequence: TGTGCCAGCAGCGTACCACAGGGGGAGGGCACTGAAGCTTTCTTT.

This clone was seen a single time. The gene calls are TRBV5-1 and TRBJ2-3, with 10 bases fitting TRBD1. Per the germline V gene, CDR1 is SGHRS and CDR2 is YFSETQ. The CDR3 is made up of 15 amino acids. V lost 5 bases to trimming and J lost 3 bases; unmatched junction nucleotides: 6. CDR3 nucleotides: TGCGCCAGCAGTCCGGGACAGGGGATAACAGATACGCAGTATTTT. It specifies CASSPGQGITDTQYF.

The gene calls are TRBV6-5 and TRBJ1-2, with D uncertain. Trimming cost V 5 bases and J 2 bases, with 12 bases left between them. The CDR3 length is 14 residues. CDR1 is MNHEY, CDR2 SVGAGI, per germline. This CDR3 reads CASSRTVGNYGYTF. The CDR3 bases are TGTGCCAGCAGTCGAACAGTGGGGAACTATGGCTACACCTTC.

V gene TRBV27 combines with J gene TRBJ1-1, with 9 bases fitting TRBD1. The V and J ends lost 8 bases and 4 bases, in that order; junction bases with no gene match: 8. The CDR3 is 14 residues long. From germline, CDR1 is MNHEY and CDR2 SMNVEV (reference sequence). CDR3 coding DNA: TGTGCCAGCCTTAGACAGGGGGTTGGCACTGAAGCTTTCTTT. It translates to CASLRQGVGTEAFF.

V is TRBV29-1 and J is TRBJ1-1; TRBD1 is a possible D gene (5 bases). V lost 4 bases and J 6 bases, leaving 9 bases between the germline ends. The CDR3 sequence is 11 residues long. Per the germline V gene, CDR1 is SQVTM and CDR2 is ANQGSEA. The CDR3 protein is CSVGPGSEAFF. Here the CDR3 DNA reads TGCAGCGTTGGGCCAGGGTCTGAAGCTTTCTTT.

CDR3 protein: CASSETVLLTNEKLFF. The CDR3 region has the DNA TGTGCCAGCAGTGAAACAGTCCTCCTCACCAATGAAAAACTGTTTTTT. The genes are TRBV6-1 and TRBJ1-4; D ambiguous. CDR3 length: 16 residues. Germline V gene lookup returns CDR1 MNHNS and CDR2 SASEGT. Between the trimmed V and J ends, which lost 2 bases and 5 bases, there was a span of 15 bases.

The CDR3 reads CAWSLLARANYGYTF. CDR3 in DNA: TGTGCCTGGAGTTTGCTAGCCCGAGCTAACTATGGCTACACCTTC. The V call is TRBV30, the J call TRBJ1-2; no definite D call. Germline V gene sequence: CDR1 GTSNPN, CDR2 SVGIG (reference sequence). Trimming left V 2 bases short and J 0 bases short, with 13 bases between. This CDR3 has 15 amino acids.

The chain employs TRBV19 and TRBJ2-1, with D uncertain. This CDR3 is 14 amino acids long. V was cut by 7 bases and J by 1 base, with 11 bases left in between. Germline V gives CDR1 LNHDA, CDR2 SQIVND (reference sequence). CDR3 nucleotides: TGTGCCAGTACCATTGGGGTGTCCTACAATGAGCAGTTCTTC. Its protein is CASTIGVSYNEQFF.

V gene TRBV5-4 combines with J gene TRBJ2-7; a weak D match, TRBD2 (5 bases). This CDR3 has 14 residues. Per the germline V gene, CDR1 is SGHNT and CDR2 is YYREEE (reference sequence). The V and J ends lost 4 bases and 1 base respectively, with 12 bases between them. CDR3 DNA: TGTGCCAGCAGCCCCTTTCCGGGGTCCTACGAGCAGTACTTC. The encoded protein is CASSPFPGSYEQYF. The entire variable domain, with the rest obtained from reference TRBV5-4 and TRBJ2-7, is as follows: ETGVTQSPTHLIKTRGQQVTLRCSSQSGHNTVSWYQQALGQGPQFIFQYYREEENGRGNFPPRFSGLQFPNYSSELNVNALELDDSALYLCASSPFPGSYEQYFGPGTRLTVT.

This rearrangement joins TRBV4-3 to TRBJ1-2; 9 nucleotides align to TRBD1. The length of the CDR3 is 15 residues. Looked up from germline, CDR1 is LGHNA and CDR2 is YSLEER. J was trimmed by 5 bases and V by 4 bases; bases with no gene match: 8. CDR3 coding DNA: TGCGCCAGCAGCCGGGACAGGGAGTGGAGTTATGGCTACACCTTC. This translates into CASSRDREWSYGYTF.

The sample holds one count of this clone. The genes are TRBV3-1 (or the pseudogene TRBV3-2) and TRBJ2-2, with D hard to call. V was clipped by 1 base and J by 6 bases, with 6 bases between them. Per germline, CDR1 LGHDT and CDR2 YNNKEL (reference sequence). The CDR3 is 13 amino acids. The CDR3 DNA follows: TGTGCCAGCAGCCAAGCTAGGCCCGGGGAGCTGTTTTTT. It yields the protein CASSQARPGELFF.

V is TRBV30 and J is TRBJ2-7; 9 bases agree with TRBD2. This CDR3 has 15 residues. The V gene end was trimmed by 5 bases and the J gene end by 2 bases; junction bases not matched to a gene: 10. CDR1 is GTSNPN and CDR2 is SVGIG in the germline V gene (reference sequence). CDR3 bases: TGTGCCTGGCGACTAGCGGATTCCAAACCCTACGAGCAGTACTTC. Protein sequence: CAWRLADSKPYEQYF.

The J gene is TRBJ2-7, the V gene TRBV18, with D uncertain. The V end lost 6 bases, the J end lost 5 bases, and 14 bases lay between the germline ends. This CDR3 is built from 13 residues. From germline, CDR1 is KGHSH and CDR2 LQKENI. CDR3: CASSRDRSDEQYF. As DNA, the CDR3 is TGTGCCAGCTCCCGAGACCGGAGTGACGAGCAGTACTTC.

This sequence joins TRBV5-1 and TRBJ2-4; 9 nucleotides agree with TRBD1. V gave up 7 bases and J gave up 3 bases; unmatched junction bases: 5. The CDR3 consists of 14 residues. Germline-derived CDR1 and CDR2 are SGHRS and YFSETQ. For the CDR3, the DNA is TGCGCCAGCCGGGACAGGGTAGGCAAAAACATTCAGTACTTC. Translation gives CASRDRVGKNIQYF.

CDR3 residues: CASSQGVQGGYTF. The CDR3, as DNA: TGTGCCAGCAGCCAAGGGGTGCAGGGTGGCTACACCTTC. The rearrangement uses TRBV3-1 (or the pseudogene TRBV3-2) and TRBJ1-2, with D possibly TRBD1 on 5 matching bases. The CDR3 runs 13 residues. Germline-derived CDR1 and CDR2 are LGHDT and YNNKEL (reference sequence). Deletions cut 1 base from V and 7 bases from J, with 10 bases between.

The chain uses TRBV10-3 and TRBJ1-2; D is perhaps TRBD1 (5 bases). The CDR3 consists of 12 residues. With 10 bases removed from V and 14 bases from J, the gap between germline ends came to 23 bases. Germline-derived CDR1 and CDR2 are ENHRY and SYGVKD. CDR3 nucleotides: TGTGCCACCCGTGAGGAGAAGGGATGGGGGACCTTC. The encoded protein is CATREEKGWGTF.

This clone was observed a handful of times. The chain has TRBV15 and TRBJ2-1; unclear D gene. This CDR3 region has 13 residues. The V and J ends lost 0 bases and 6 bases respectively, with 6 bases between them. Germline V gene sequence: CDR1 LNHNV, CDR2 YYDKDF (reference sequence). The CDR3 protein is CATSRDLGNEQFF. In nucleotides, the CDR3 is TGTGCCACCAGCAGAGATCTAGGCAATGAGCAGTTCTTC.

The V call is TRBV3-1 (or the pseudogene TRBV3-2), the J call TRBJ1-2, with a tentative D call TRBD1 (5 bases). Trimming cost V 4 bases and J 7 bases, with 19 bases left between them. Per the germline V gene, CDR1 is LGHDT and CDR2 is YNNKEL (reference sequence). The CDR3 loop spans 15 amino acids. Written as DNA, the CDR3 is TGTGCCAGCAGCCTCAACGCGGGGGGGAGTGGTGGCTACACCTTC. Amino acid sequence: CASSLNAGGSGGYTF.

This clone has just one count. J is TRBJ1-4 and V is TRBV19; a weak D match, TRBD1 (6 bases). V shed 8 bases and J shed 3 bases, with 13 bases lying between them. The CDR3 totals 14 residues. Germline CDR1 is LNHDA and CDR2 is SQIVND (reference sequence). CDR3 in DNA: TGTGCCAGTCGCCCAGGGGTGGCTAATGAAAAACTGTTTTTT. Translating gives CASRPGVANEKLFF.

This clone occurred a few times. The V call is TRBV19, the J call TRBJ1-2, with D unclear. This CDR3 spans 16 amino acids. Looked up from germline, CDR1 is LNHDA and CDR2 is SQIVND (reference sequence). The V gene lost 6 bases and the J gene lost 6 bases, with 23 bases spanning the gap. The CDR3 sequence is CASRGWSVASVDGYTF. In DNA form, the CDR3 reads TGTGCCAGTAGGGGATGGTCTGTCGCCTCGGTTGATGGCTACACCTTC. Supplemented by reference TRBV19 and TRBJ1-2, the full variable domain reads DGGITQSPKYLFRKEGQNVTLSCEQNLNHDAMYWYRQDPGQGLRLIYYSQIVNDFQKGDIAEGYSVSREKKESFPLTVTSAQKNPTAFYLCASRGWSVASVDGYTFGSGTRLTVV.

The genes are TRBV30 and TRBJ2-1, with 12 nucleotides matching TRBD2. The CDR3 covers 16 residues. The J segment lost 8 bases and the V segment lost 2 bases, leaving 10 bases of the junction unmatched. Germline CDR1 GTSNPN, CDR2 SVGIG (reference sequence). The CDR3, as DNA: TGTGCCTGGAGTCGGCTAGCGGGAGGGCCAGGCGATGAGCAGTTCTTC. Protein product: CAWSRLAGGPGDEQFF. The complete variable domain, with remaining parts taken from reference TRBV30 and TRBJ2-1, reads SQTIHQWPATLVQPVGSPLSLECTVEGTSNPNLYWYRQAAGRGLQLLFYSVGIGQISSEVPQNLSASRPQDRQFILSSKKLLLSDSGFYLCAWSRLAGGPGDEQFFGPGTRLTVL.

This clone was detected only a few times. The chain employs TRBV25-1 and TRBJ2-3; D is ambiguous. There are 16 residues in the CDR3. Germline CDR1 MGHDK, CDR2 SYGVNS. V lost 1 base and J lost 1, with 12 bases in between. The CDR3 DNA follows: TGTGCCAGCAGTGAATTGTCTCTGTGGGGCACAGATACGCAGTATTTT. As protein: CASSELSLWGTDTQYF. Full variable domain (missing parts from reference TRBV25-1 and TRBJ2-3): EADIYQTPRYLVIGTGKKITLECSQTMGHDKMYWYQQDPGMELHLIHYSYGVNSTEKGDLSSESTVSRIRTEHFPLTLESARPSHTSQYLCASSELSLWGTDTQYFGPGTRLTVL.

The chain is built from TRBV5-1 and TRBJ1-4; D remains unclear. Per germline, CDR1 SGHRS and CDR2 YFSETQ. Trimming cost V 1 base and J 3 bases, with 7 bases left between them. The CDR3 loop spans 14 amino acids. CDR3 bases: TGCGCCAGCAGCTTGAGGGCAGCTAATGAAAAACTGTTTTTT. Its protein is CASSLRAANEKLFF. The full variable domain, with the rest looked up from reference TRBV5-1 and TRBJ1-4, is KAGVTQTPRYLIKTRGQQVTLSCSPISGHRSVSWYQQTPGQGLQFLFEYFSETQRNKGNFPGRFSGRQFSNSRSEMNVSTLELGDSALYLCASSLRAANEKLFFGSGTQLSVL.

CDR3 nucleotide sequence: TGCGCCAGCAGTCCTAGCGGGGTGCTGGGGAATGAGCAGTTCTTC. Amino acid sequence: CASSPSGVLGNEQFF. The chain combines TRBV23-1 with TRBJ2-1; 9 nucleotides align to TRBD2. TRBV23-1 has ORF status, its function being uncertain. The CDR3 is made up of 15 amino acids. Germline trimming cut 4 bases from V and 7 bases from J; bases unmatched to any gene: 8.

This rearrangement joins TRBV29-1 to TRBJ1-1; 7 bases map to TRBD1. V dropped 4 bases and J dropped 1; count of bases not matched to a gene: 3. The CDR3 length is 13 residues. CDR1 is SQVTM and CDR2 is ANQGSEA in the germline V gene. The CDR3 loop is CSVGGQKNTEAFF. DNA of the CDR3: TGCAGCGTTGGGGGACAGAAGAACACTGAAGCTTTCTTT.

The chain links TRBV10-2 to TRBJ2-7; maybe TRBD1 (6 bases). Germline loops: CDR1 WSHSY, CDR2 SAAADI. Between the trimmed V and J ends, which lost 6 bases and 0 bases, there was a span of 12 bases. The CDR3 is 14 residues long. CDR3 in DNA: TGCGCCAGCAGCCGGGTAGGGGGCTCCTACGAGCAGTACTTC. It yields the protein CASSRVGGSYEQYF.

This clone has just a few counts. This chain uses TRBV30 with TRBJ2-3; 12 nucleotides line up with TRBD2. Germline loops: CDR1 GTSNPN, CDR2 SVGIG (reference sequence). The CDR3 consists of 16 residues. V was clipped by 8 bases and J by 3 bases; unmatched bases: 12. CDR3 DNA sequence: TGTGCCCAATCCAATCGACTAGCGGGAGTGACAGATACGCAGTATTTT. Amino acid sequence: CAQSNRLAGVTDTQYF.

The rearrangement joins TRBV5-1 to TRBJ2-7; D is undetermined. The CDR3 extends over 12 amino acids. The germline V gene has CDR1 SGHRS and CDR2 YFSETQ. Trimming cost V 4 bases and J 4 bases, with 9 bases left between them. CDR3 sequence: CASSTDGYEQYF. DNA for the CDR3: TGCGCCAGCAGCACGGACGGGTACGAGCAGTACTTC.

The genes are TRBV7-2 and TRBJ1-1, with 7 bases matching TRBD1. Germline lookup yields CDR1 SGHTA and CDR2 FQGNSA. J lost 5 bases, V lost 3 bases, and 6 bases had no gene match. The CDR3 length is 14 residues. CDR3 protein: CASSFRGLGTEAFF. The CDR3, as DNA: TGTGCCAGCAGCTTCAGGGGGTTGGGGACTGAAGCTTTCTTT.

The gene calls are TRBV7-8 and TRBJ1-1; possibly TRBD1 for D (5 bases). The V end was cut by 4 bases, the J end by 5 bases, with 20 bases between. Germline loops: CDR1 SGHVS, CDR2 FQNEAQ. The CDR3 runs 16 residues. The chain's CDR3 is CASSSSGRGLRTEAFF. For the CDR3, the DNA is TGTGCCAGCAGCTCGAGTGGTCGGGGGTTGAGGACTGAAGCTTTCTTT.